This TCR beta chain appears in the sequencing data of a study of a mutant IDH1 vaccine in newly diagnosed glioma. Study as a whole: Scheduled for weeks 1, 3, 5, 7, 11, 15, 19 and 23, eight vaccinations were given to patients. Antecedent treatment encompassed radiotherapy, temozolomide, or their combination; the majority received both. Vaccination was launched 4-6 weeks after radiotherapy alone, or with temozolomide cycles. General study points: Shifts in the top peripheral T cell clonotypes seemed unrelated to pseudoprogression.

TCRdb keeps only in-frame clones here, not all; method: immunoSEQ multiplex PCR. Of roughly 38,000 clones listed, around 79% are singletons. On this clone: Its antigen is unknown.

V gave up 0 bases and J gave up 2 bases, with 11 bases separating them. Germline CDR1 reads MNHEY; CDR2 reads SVGAGI. This CDR3 spans 16 amino acids. The time point was: week 23, last vaccination. Topical imiquimod was applied with each vaccine dose, which held 300 ug of mutant IDH1 20-mer peptide. The sequence was obtained from a woman in her thirties or forties with glioma. Some clones in this sample may be carry-over from other donors' samples. The V gene is TRBV6-5, the J gene TRBJ2-4; D unclear. The material was PBMCs, obtained from a glioma patient whose treatment included an IDH1 peptide vaccine. DNA of the CDR3: TGTGCCAGCAGTTACTCGACTCTTTTTCCCAAAAACATTCAGTACTTC. As protein: CASSYSTLFPKNIQYF.